This entry concerns a single T cell receptor (beta chain). Germline assignment: CDR1 MDHEN and CDR2 SYDVKM. The V gene lost 6 bases and the J gene lost 5 bases, with 14 bases spanning the gap. The CDR3 runs to 14 residues. The data were taken from a study of blood T cell repertoires in COVID-19. Study-wide context: COVID-19 samples from acute and convalescent phases originated in the United States, Italy and Spain.

Here immunoSEQ multiplex PCR was the method, and the copy in TCRdb shows in-frame clones only, minus some. The sample lists 85,000 to 130,000 clones, around 83% seen once, with approximately 3.4% in the top ten. The source is a woman at least 80 years old with active or convalescent COVID-19. The gene calls are TRBV28 and TRBJ2-1; perhaps TRBD1 as D (6 bases). Sequenced sample: peripheral blood. CDR3 residues: CASRSDRPNNEQFF. The CDR3 DNA reads TGTGCCAGCAGATCCGACAGGCCGAACAATGAGCAGTTCTTC.